There are many counts of the clone carrying this TCR beta chain. The source of the sample is a study of T cells in Graves' hyperthyroidism and ophthalmopathy. TCR beta CDR3 regions were amplified from RNA transcripts. In the first-round RT-PCR of the TCR CDR3, the HTBI primer set was used. TCRdb re-analysed the multiplex PCR reads in MiXCR, keeping a single row per CDR3 protein. Of approximately 400,000 distinct CDR3 sequences listed, around 15% are singletons. Source material for PBMCs was more than 9.5 ml fresh peripheral blood. V was shortened by 5 bases and J by 4 bases, with 9 bases between the two germline ends. Germline CDR1 reads MNHNS; CDR2 reads SASEGT. CDR3 size: 12 residues.

Sequencing was done on a sample of blood. The V call is TRBV6-1, the J call TRBJ2-7; no reliable D call. The receptor was derived from a man aged 50 to 59 with Graves' ophthalmopathy. The CDR3 coding sequence is TGTGCCAGCAGTACCCGAATTTACGAGCAGTACTTC. Amino acid sequence: CASSTRIYEQYF.